This TCR beta chain came from a study of T cell responses to AZD1222 COVID-19 vaccine. Assay: immunoSEQ multiplex PCR; the TCRdb copy retains only in-frame clones and omits some. Among more than 250,000 clones listed, more than 80% were seen once. Per the germline V gene, CDR1 is SGHTA and CDR2 is FQGNSA. The CDR3 sequence is 15 residues long. Trimming removed 5 bases from V and 3 bases from J, with 14 bases in between. This material consisted of peripheral blood, taken on day 0 of AZD1222 vaccination. V usage is TRBV7-2 and J usage is TRBJ2-1, with a weak D call TRBD2 (6 bases). The sequence derives from an adult in good health. The CDR3 region is CASSTEGGNYNEQFF. CDR3 nucleotide sequence: TGTGCCAGCAGCACCGAGGGCGGGAACTACAATGAGCAGTTCTTC. The full variable domain, completed using reference TRBV7-2 and TRBJ2-1, is GAGVSQSPSNKVTEKGKDVELRCDPISGHTALYWYRQSLGQGLEFLIYFQGNSAPDKSGLPSDRFSAERTGGSVSTLTIQRTQQEDSAVYLCASSTEGGNYNEQFFGPGTRLTVL.